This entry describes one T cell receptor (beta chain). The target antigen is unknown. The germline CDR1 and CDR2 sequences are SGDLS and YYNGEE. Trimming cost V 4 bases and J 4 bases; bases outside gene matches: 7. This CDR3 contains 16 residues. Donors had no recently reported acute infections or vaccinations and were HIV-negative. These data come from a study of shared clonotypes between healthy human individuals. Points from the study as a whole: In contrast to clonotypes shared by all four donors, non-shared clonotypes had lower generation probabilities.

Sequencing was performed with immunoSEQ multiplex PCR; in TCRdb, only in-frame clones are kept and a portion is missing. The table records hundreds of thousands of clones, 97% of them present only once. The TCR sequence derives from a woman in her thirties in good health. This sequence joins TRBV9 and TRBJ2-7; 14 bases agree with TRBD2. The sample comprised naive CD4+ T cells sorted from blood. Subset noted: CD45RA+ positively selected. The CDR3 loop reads CASSPPGTSGRYEQYF. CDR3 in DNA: TGTGCCAGCAGCCCCCCCGGGACTAGCGGGAGATACGAGCAGTACTTC.